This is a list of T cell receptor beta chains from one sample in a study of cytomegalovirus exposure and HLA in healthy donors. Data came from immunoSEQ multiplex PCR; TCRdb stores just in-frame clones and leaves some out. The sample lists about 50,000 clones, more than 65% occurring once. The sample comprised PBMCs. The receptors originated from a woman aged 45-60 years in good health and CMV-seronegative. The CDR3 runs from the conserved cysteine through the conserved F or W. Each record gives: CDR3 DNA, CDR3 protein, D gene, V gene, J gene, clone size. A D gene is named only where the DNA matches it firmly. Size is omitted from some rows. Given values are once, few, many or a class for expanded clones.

TGCGCCAGCAGCCCCCTCGGGGTAGCGGGAGCCGGGGAGCTGTTTTTT,CASSPLGVAGAGELFF,TRBD2,TRBV5-1,TRBJ2-2,NA
TGTGCCAGCAGCGGGTCCGGGACAGGAGTCTATGGCTACACCTTC,CASSGSGTGVYGYTF,TRBD1,TRBV9,TRBJ1-2,NA
TGCGCCAGCAGCCAAGGGGAGGGTCCCTACGAGCAGTACTTC,CASSQGEGPYEQYF,TRBD2,TRBV4-1,TRBJ2-7,NA
TGTGCCAGCAGCTGGCTCGAGGGTAAAGGAAACACCATATATTTT,CASSWLEGKGNTIYF,NA,TRBV7-8,TRBJ1-3,NA
TGTGCCAGCAGTGATAGGGGCCCATTCTACGAGCAGTACTTC,CASSDRGPFYEQYF,NA,TRBV2,TRBJ2-7,NA
TGTGCCAGCAGCCACACCAGGGGAACTGAAAATGAGCAGTTCTTC,CASSHTRGTENEQFF,NA,TRBV7-3,TRBJ2-1,NA
TGTGCCAGCAGCTCAGGGGGAACAGGGGGTGCCTTC,CASSSGGTGGAF,NA,TRBV21-1,TRBJ1-2,once
TGTGCCAGCAGCCCAGCCAGGCGTGGTACTGAAGCTTTCTTT,CASSPARRGTEAFF,NA,TRBV4-2,TRBJ1-1,NA
TGTGCCAGCAGCTCCTCGGGACAGGCCCACACTGAAGCTTTCTTT,CASSSSGQAHTEAFF,TRBD1,TRBV5-6,TRBJ1-1,NA
TGCAGCGGCAGGGGAGCAACAGATACGCAGTATTTT,CSGRGATDTQYF,NA,TRBV29-1,TRBJ2-3,NA
TGTGCCAGCAGTGAATTCCCCGAATATGGGGGGGAAGAGACCCAGTACTTC,CASSEFPEYGGEETQYF,TRBD2,TRBV25-1,TRBJ2-5,NA
TGCGCCAGCAGCTCGGACAGGGGTTATGGTGAAGCTTTCTTT,CASSSDRGYGEAFF,TRBD1,TRBV5-1,TRBJ1-1,NA